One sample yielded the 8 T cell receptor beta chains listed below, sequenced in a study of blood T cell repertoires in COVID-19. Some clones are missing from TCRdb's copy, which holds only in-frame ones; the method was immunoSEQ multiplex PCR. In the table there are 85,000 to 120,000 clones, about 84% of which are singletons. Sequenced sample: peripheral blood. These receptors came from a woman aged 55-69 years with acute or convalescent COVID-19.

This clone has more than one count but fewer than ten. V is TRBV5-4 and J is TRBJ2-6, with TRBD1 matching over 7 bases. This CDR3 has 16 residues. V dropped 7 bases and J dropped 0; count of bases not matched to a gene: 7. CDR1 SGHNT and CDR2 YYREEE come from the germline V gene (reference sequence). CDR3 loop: CASFDRDVSGANVLTF. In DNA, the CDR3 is TGTGCCAGCTTTGACAGGGACGTCTCTGGGGCCAACGTCCTGACTTTC.

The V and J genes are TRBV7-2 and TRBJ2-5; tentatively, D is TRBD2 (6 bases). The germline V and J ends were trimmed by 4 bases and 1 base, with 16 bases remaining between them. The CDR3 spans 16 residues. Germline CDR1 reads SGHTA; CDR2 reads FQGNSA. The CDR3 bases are TGTGCCAGCAGCTCCCCGCCGGCGGGAATCCAAGAGACCCAGTACTTC. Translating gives CASSSPPAGIQETQYF.

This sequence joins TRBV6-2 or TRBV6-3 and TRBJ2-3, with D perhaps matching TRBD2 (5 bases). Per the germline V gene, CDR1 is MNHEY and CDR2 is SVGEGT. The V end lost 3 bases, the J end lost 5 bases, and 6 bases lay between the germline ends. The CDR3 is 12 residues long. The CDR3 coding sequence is TGTGCCAGCAGTTATCGGGAAGATACGCAGTATTTT. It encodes CASSYREDTQYF.

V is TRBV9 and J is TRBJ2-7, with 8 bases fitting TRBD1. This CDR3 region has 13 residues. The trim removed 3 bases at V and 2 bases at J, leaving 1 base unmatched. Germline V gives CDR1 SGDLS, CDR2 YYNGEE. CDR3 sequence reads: CASSGQGTYEQYF. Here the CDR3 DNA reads TGTGCCAGCAGCGGACAGGGGACCTACGAGCAGTACTTC.

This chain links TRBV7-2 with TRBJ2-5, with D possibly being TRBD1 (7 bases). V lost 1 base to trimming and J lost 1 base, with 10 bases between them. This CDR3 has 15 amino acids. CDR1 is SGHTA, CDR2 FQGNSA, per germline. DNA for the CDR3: TGTGCCAGCAGCTTAGACAGGGGACTCCAAGAGACCCAGTACTTC. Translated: CASSLDRGLQETQYF.

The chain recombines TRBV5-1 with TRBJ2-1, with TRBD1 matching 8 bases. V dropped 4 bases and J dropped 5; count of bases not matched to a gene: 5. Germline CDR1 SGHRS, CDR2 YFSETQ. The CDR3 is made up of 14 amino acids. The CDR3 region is CASSQGAVDNEQFF. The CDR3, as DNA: TGCGCCAGCAGCCAGGGGGCGGTGGACAATGAGCAGTTCTTC.

CDR3 in DNA: TGTGCCAGCAGCCCTTTGGGACAGAGAGCTTTCTTT. Amino acids: CASSPLGQRAFF. This sequence joins TRBV3-1 (or the pseudogene TRBV3-2) and TRBJ1-1; TRBD1 aligns across 7 bases. J gave up 10 bases and V 4 bases, and 6 bases lay outside the gene matches. Per the germline V gene, CDR1 is LGHDT and CDR2 is YNNKEL (reference sequence). The CDR3 runs 12 residues.

The CDR3 reads CASSQSSRTGNRNEQFF. The CDR3 region has the DNA TGCGCCAGCAGTCAATCAAGCCGGACAGGGAACAGAAATGAGCAGTTCTTC. The chain employs TRBV23-1 and TRBJ2-1, with 8 bases that match TRBD1. Being an ORF, TRBV23-1 has a function that is uncertain. The V and J ends lost 0 bases and 7 bases, in that order; junction bases with no gene match: 11. This CDR3 is 17 amino acids long.